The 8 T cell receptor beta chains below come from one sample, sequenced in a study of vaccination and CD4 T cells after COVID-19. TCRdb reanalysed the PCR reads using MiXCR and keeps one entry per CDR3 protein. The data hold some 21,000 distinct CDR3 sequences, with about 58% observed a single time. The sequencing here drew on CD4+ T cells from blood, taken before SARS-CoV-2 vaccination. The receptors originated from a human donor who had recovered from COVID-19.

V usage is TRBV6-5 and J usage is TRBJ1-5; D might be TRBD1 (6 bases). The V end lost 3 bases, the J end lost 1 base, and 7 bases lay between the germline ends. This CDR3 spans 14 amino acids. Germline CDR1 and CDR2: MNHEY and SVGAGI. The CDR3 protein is CASSYGQSNQPQHF. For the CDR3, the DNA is TGTGCCAGCAGTTATGGACAGAGCAATCAGCCCCAGCATTTT.

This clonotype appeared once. The CDR3 DNA reads TGTGCCAGCAGTTTACCCACAGGGGGCAATGGCTACACCTTC. Protein product: CASSLPTGGNGYTF. The chain joins TRBV28 to TRBJ1-2; 9 bases line up with TRBD1. V shed 2 bases and J 6 bases; nucleotides not matched to a gene: 4. Looked up from germline, CDR1 is MDHEN and CDR2 is SYDVKM. The CDR3 runs to 14 residues.

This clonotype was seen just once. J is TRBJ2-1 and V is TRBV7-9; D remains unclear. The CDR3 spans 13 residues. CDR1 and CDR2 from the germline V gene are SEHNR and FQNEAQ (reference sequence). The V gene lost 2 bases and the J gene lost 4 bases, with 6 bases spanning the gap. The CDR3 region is CASSLLGYNEQFF. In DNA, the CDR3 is TGTGCCAGCAGCTTACTGGGGTACAATGAGCAGTTCTTC.

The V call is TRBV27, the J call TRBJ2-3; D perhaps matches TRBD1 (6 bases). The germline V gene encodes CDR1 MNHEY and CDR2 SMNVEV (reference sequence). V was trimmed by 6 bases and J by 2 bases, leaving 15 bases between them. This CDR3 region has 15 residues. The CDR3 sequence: CASSSFGQFTDTQYF. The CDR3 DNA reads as TGTGCCAGCAGCTCATTTGGACAGTTCACAGATACGCAGTATTTT.

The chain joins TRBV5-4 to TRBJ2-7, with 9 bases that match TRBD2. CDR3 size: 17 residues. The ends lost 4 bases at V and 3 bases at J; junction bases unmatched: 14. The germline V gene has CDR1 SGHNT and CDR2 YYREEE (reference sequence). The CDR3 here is CASSLPGDAGGIYEQYF. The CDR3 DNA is TGTGCCAGCAGCCTCCCGGGGGACGCGGGAGGGATCTACGAGCAGTACTTC.

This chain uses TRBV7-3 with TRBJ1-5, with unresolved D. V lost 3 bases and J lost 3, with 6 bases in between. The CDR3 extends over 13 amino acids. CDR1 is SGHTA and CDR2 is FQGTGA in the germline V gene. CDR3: CASSLGFNQPQHF. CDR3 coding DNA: TGTGCCAGCAGCTTGGGGTTCAATCAGCCCCAGCATTTT.

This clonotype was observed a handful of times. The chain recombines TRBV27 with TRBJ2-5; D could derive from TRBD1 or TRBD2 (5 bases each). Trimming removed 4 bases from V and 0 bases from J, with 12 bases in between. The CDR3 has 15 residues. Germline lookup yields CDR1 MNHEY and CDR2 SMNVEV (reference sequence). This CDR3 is CASSSLQDYQETQYF. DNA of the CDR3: TGTGCCAGCAGTTCACTACAGGACTACCAAGAGACCCAGTACTTC.

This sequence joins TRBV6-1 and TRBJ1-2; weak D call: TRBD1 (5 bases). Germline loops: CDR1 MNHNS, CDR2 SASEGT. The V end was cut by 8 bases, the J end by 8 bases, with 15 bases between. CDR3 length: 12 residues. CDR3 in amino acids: CASHTPWGGYTF. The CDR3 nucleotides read TGTGCCAGCCATACCCCGTGGGGGGGCTACACCTTC.